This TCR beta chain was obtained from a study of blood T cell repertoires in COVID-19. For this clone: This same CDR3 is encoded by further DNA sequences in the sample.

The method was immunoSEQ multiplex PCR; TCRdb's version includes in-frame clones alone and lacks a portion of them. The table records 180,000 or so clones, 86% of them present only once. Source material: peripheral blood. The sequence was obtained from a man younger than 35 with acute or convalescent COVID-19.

In nucleotides, the CDR3 is TGTGCCATCAGTGTGGGACAGGGTGACTATGGCTACACCTTC. Translated: CAISVGQGDYGYTF. This chain connects TRBV10-3 to TRBJ1-2; 9 bases are shared with TRBD1. Germline V gene sequence: CDR1 ENHRY, CDR2 SYGVKD. V lost 4 bases and J lost 3; bases outside the gene matches: 3. The CDR3 spans 14 residues.